Sequencing of this T cell receptor (beta chain) was carried out in a study of blood T cell repertoires in COVID-19. Study information: Samples of COVID-19 (acute and convalescent) were obtained from the United States, Italy and Spain. T cells, B-cell-depleted T cells, or PBMCs provided the cDNA or gDNA that served as material.

V gave up 0 bases and J gave up 6 bases; unmatched junction bases: 2. Germline loops: CDR1 SGHRS, CDR2 YFSETQ. The CDR3 contains 14 residues. Authors' methods: Reference gene primers were amplified, and this amplification served to estimate nucleated cell counts. Sequencing used immunoSEQ multiplex PCR; TCRdb keeps in-frame clones, though not all of them. V, J and clone size are those of that table, while D and trimming were read from the DNA. The table lists 59,000 or so clones, about 76% of them singletons. V usage is TRBV5-1 and J usage is TRBJ2-2; 7 bases agree with TRBD1. This TCR was recovered from an elderly woman with active or convalescent COVID-19. The sequenced material came from peripheral blood. CDR3 sequence: CASSLGQGAGELFF. The CDR3 nucleotides are TGCGCCAGCAGCTTGGGTCAGGGGGCCGGGGAGCTGTTTTTT.